The 15 T cell receptor beta chains below come from one sample, sequenced in a study of shared clonotypes between healthy human individuals (dated by TCRdb to 2019 to 2021). Receptor amplification or capture employed the immunoSEQ multiplex PCR assay. Imported from immuneACCESS, the table was reduced by TCRdb to in-frame sequences with V and J called. These copies leave out some clones; in studies compared against another copy, an unresolved V gene accounts for under half, and the cause of the remainder is not known. This sample lists 950,000 to 1,100,000 clones; around 78% were detected once. Roughly 0.62% of the sample belongs to the ten largest clones. Sequenced sample: memory CD4+ T cells from PBMCs. According to the study, the label for this sample's cell subset or site signals: CD45RA-negative fraction. The receptors come from a young man in good health. Some clones in this sample may be carry-over from other donors' samples.

The chain couples TRBV2 to TRBJ2-3; 10 bases are shared with TRBD2. With 3 bases clipped from V and 4 bases from J, the junction kept 4 bases outside the gene matches. The CDR3 is made up of 15 amino acids. Germline assignment: CDR1 SNHLY and CDR2 FYNNEI. The CDR3 sequence is CASSDASGSSDTQYF. CDR3 sequence (DNA): TGTGCCAGCAGTGACGCTAGCGGGAGTTCAGATACGCAGTATTTT. Complete variable domain (other parts from reference TRBV2 and TRBJ2-3): EPEVTQTPSHQVTQMGQEVILRCVPISNHLYFYWYRQILGQKVEFLVSFYNNEISEKSEIFDDQFSVERPDGSNFTLKIRSTKLEDSAMYFCASSDASGSSDTQYFGPGTRLTVL.

The chain carries TRBV19 and TRBJ1-2; D unresolved. V was shortened by 4 bases and J by 2 bases, with 8 bases between the two germline ends. CDR1 LNHDA and CDR2 SQIVND come from the germline V gene (reference sequence). CDR3 size: 13 residues. The CDR3, as DNA: TGTGCCAGTAGTACCACAGTGAACTATGGCTACACCTTC. Translating it yields CASSTTVNYGYTF.

The genes are TRBV20-1 and TRBJ1-1; D gene uncertain. Germline CDR1 is DFQATT and CDR2 is SNEGSKA (reference sequence). The CDR3 totals 11 residues. Trimming removed 4 bases from V and 9 bases from J, with 12 bases in between. This CDR3 is CSATYSRQAFF. The CDR3 coding sequence is TGCAGTGCTACGTACAGCCGGCAAGCTTTCTTT.

On this clone itself: The sample holds other DNA sequences that translate to the same CDR3. The chain combines TRBV11-2 with TRBJ2-1, with TRBD2 matching over 12 bases. CDR3 length: 16 amino acids. V gave up 5 bases and J gave up 3 bases; unmatched junction bases: 5. Per the germline V gene, CDR1 is SGHAT and CDR2 is FQNNGV. The CDR3, as DNA: TGTGCCAGCAGCCTAAGACTAGCGGGAGTCTACAATGAGCAGTTCTTC. Its translation is CASSLRLAGVYNEQFF. Drawing the rest from reference TRBV11-2 and TRBJ2-1, the complete variable domain is EAGVAQSPRYKIIEKRQSVAFWCNPISGHATLYWYQQILGQGPKLLIQFQNNGVVDDSQLPKDRFSAERLKGVDSTLKIQPAKLEDSAVYLCASSLRLAGVYNEQFFGPGTRLTVL.

This chain uses TRBV18 with TRBJ2-2; 10 bases are shared with TRBD1. V lost 1 base to trimming and J lost 4 bases; unmatched junction nucleotides: 3. Looked up from germline, CDR1 is KGHSH and CDR2 is LQKENI. The CDR3 is 16 amino acids. The CDR3 DNA follows: TGTGCCAGCTCACCACGACAGGGGGCCGGCACCGGGGAGCTGTTTTTT. It codes for CASSPRQGAGTGELFF.

The chain links TRBV5-1 to TRBJ2-5; 8 bases line up with TRBD2. The CDR3 spans 15 residues. Germline V CDR1 and CDR2: SGHRS, YFSETQ. Unmatched junction bases numbered 12, after V lost 4 bases and J lost 7 bases. The CDR3 protein is CASSPGQRGSGTQYF. The CDR3 DNA is TGCGCCAGCAGCCCAGGGCAGCGGGGGAGCGGGACCCAGTACTTC. Full variable domain (outside the CDR3, taken from reference TRBV5-1 and TRBJ2-5): KAGVTQTPRYLIKTRGQQVTLSCSPISGHRSVSWYQQTPGQGLQFLFEYFSETQRNKGNFPGRFSGRQFSNSRSEMNVSTLELGDSALYLCASSPGQRGSGTQYFGPGTRLLVL.

V is TRBV21-1 and J is TRBJ1-4. TRBV21-1 is marked as a pseudogene. This CDR3 spans 13 amino acids. The CDR3 DNA reads TGTGCCAGCAGCAAGCGGTTTAACGAAAAACTGTTTTTT. This sequence encodes CASSKRFNEKLFF.

The chain joins TRBV7-3 to TRBJ2-2; D may match TRBD1 or TRBD2 (5 bases each). Germline CDR1 SGHTA, CDR2 FQGTGA. The CDR3 consists of 15 residues. Deletions cut 4 bases from V and 4 bases from J, with 13 bases between. CDR3 nucleotides: TGTGCCAGCAGCTCGACGGGGCCGGGCACCGGGGAGCTGTTTTTT. Encoded protein: CASSSTGPGTGELFF.

This clone was counted a few times. The sample carries other DNA sequences with the same CDR3. The gene calls are TRBV2 and TRBJ2-2; D uncertain. V was pared by 6 bases and J by 2 bases, with 1 base between. Germline CDR1 and CDR2: SNHLY and FYNNEI. This CDR3 region has 11 residues. The DNA for the CDR3 is TGTGCCAGCAGCAACACCGGGGAGCTGTTTTTT. Translating gives CASSNTGELFF.

The chain joins TRBV5-6 to TRBJ2-1; D might be TRBD2 (5 bases). V lost 0 bases to trimming and J lost 5 bases, with 12 bases between them. The germline V gene has CDR1 SGHDT and CDR2 YYEEEE. The CDR3 runs 15 residues. The CDR3 region is CASSLGLPNNNEQFF. CDR3 nucleotides: TGTGCCAGCAGCTTGGGACTACCCAACAACAATGAGCAGTTCTTC.

The chain recombines TRBV2 with TRBJ1-3; D perhaps matches TRBD1 (5 bases). In germline, CDR1 is SNHLY, CDR2 FYNNEI. Between the trimmed V and J ends, which lost 3 bases and 2 bases, there was a span of 11 bases. The CDR3 spans 15 residues. The CDR3 region is CASSDRVRPGNTIYF. CDR3 sequence (DNA): TGTGCCAGCAGTGACAGGGTTAGGCCTGGAAACACCATATATTTT. Supplemented by reference TRBV2 and TRBJ1-3, the full variable domain reads EPEVTQTPSHQVTQMGQEVILRCVPISNHLYFYWYRQILGQKVEFLVSFYNNEISEKSEIFDDQFSVERPDGSNFTLKIRSTKLEDSAMYFCASSDRVRPGNTIYFGEGSWLTVV.

In this sample, this clone turned up once. This rearrangement joins TRBV7-3 to TRBJ1-5, with no clear D. Germline V gene data show CDR1 as SGHTA and CDR2 as FQGTGA. V lost 0 bases, J lost 4 bases, and 4 bases lay in between. This CDR3 is built from 13 residues. The CDR3 region has the DNA TGTGCCAGCAGCTTAACGCGGAATCAGCCCCAGCATTTT. It yields the protein CASSLTRNQPQHF.

Comment on this clone: Other DNA variants within this sample encode the same CDR3. The rearrangement links TRBV19 to TRBJ1-2; 7 bases are a match to TRBD1. The CDR3 sequence is 13 residues long. V gave up 1 base and J gave up 5 bases; unmatched junction bases: 1. Per germline, CDR1 LNHDA and CDR2 SQIVND (reference sequence). Written as DNA, the CDR3 is TGTGCCAGTAGTATAGGACAGGGATATGGCTACACCTTC. It is translated as CASSIGQGYGYTF. Full variable domain (missing parts from reference TRBV19 and TRBJ1-2): DGGITQSPKYLFRKEGQNVTLSCEQNLNHDAMYWYRQDPGQGLRLIYYSQIVNDFQKGDIAEGYSVSREKKESFPLTVTSAQKNPTAFYLCASSIGQGYGYTFGSGTRLTVV.

The chain carries TRBV27 and TRBJ1-1; 8 nucleotides align to TRBD1. From germline, CDR1 is MNHEY and CDR2 SMNVEV (reference sequence). This CDR3 region has 16 residues. V trimming: 6 bases; J trimming: 1 base; junction bases outside the gene matches: 10. The CDR3 DNA reads TGTGCCAGCAGCGACCTAGGGACAGGTACGAACACTGAAGCTTTCTTT. Translation: CASSDLGTGTNTEAFF.

The chain uses TRBV6-1 and TRBJ1-1, with D possibly matching TRBD1 (5 bases). The CDR3 is 14 amino acids. Germline V gene sequence: CDR1 MNHNS, CDR2 SASEGT. V lost 6 bases and J 1 base, leaving 12 bases between the germline ends. CDR3 loop: CASSSGGSNTEAFF. DNA for the CDR3: TGTGCCAGCAGCTCCGGGGGATCGAACACTGAAGCTTTCTTT.